One T cell receptor beta chain is described in this entry. It lacks a known antigen. Nothing much larger sits one base from this clone, and base qualities are not available. This sample stems from a study of early T cells in non-severe SARS-CoV-2 infection (dated by TCRdb to the early 2020s). About the study as a whole: TCR sequencing used bulk RNA from unsorted whole blood, so alpha and beta chains could not be paired.

V loses 6 bases of germline sequence and J loses 4 bases, and the interval between the two ends is 9 bases. Counted from cysteine to phenylalanine, this CDR3 has 13 amino acids. The sequence is cut down to CDR3 DNA, 39 bases in frame from base 1. Libraries came from 5' RACE. The sequencing machine was a NextSeq 500. The TCR library protocol attached unique molecular identifiers to individual cDNA molecules to correct for sequencing error and PCR bias. Both TCR alpha and beta chains were sequenced, and tight co-correlation was observed between alpha and beta sequence abundances in each sample. The study's own analysis went as follows. Decombinator V4 was used to annotate TCR sequences for V gene, J gene and CDR3. Expanded TCRs were defined as changing significantly between any two time points under a Poisson model with p below 0.0001. TCR abundances were normalised to the total number of TCRs sequenced per sample and expressed as counts per million. TRAV1-2 paired with TRAJ12, TRAJ20 or TRAJ33 defined MAIT TCRs, while TRAV10 paired with TRAJ18 defined iNKT TCRs. VDJdb, accessed 1 November 2021, was searched for CMV, EBV and SARS-CoV-2 annotated TCRs, excluding TCRs annotated for multiple antigens. TCRdb reworked the public reads: Q25 trimming with fastp, MiXCR clone assembly, productive beta chains retained. Rows with a matching CDR3 protein are joined into one entry that keeps the most common DNA and genes. It is TCRdb's table, rather than the study itself, that gives the V and J calls and clone size. The sample table records 100,000 or so distinct CDR3 sequences; around 17% of these occur just once. Around 5% of the sample is taken by the ten largest.

The full study reports these points: Matching against VDJdb was skewed toward anti-spike CD8 responses, likely underestimated virus-specific expansions, and missed private and CD4 specificities.

Set within a cohort of healthcare workers in London, UK, this nested case-control study involved weekly PCR testing of nasopharyngeal swabs along with blood sampling. Healthcare workers were enrolled in the week of the UK lockdown, from 23 to 31 March 2020, and were followed every week for up to roughly 15 weeks. The sample here was whole blood, taken at baseline. The chain is encoded by TRBV12-3 or TRBV12-4 joined to TRBJ2-2; TRBD2 is possibly the D segment (6 matching bases). The TCR was taken from an adult who was a healthcare worker with PCR-confirmed SARS-CoV-2 infection or an uninfected control (not recorded which). The encoded CDR3 is CASRRDFTGELFF. The nucleotide sequence is TGTGCCAGCAGAAGGGACTTCACCGGGGAGCTGTTTTTT.